The rows below give T cell receptor beta chains drawn from one sample of a study of blood T cell repertoires in COVID-19. Here immunoSEQ multiplex PCR was the method, and the copy in TCRdb shows in-frame clones only, minus some. The table shows tens of thousands of clones, with around 90% occurring only once. The sequencing input was peripheral blood. These receptors were obtained from a human donor in a cohort sampled during active COVID-19. Each CDR3 is given with its conserved first and last residue. A D gene is named only where the DNA matches it firmly. Only part of the rows carry a size: once, few, many, or a class if the clone is expanded.

clone_size | j_call | v_call | d_call | cdr3_nt | cdr3_aa
- | TRBJ1-1 | TRBV6-5 | - | TGTGCCAGCTTACAGGGCTCAGCTTTCTTT | CASLQGSAFF
- | TRBJ2-2 | TRBV25-1 | - | TGTGCCAGCAGGACTGAGAACACCGGGGAGCTGTTTTTT | CASRTENTGELFF
once | TRBJ2-7 | TRBV5-1 | - | TGCGCCAGCGGCTCCTCGAGGCGCTACGAGCAGTACTTC | CASGSSRRYEQYF
- | TRBJ1-2 | TRBV28 | - | TGTGCCAGCAGTTTATTCAGGGGCTCTGGCTACACCTTC | CASSLFRGSGYTF
- | TRBJ2-2 | TRBV5-8 | TRBD2 | TGTGCCAGCAGAACTAGCGGGGCGCTCGTTAGCACCGGGGAGCTGTTTTTT | CASRTSGALVSTGELFF
- | TRBJ2-7 | TRBV6-5 | TRBD2 | TGTGCCAGCAGTTACGGGACTAGCGGAAGCTCCTACGAGCAGTACTTC | CASSYGTSGSSYEQYF
- | TRBJ2-7 | TRBV27 | TRBD2 | TGTGCCAGCAGTTTCGGCGGGAGTAAGTACGAGCAGTACTTC | CASSFGGSKYEQYF
- | TRBJ1-2 | TRBV27 | TRBD1 | TGTGCCAGCAGTCCACAGACCGGGACAGGGGTTTATGGCTACACCTTC | CASSPQTGTGVYGYTF
few | TRBJ1-1 | TRBV27 | - | TGTGCCAGCAGTTTAAGCGAGGCCACTGAAGCTTTCTTT | CASSLSEATEAFF
- | TRBJ1-6 | TRBV9 | - | TGTGCCAGCAGCGGACAGGAGGATTCACCCCTCCACTTT | CASSGQEDSPLHF
- | TRBJ2-3 | TRBV6-5 | - | TGTGCCAGCAGTTACGTCGGGACAGATACGCAGTATTTT | CASSYVGTDTQYF
- | TRBJ2-1 | TRBV9 | TRBD2 | TGTGCCAGCAGCACCCGGGGGGGGAGGGACTACAATGAGCAGTTCTTC | CASSTRGGRDYNEQFF
- | TRBJ2-5 | TRBV15 | TRBD2 | TGTGCCACCACCTCTCCCTTGGGACTAGCGGACCAAGAGACCCAGTACTTC | CATTSPLGLADQETQYF
- | TRBJ2-7 | TRBV3-1/TRBV3-2 | TRBD1 | TGTGCCAGCAGCCTTACCGGGACAGACTACGAGCAGTACTTC | CASSLTGTDYEQYF
- | TRBJ2-3 | TRBV7-9 | - | TGTGCCAGCAGCCCCTCTAGGCCCACAGATACGCAGTATTTT | CASSPSRPTDTQYF
- | TRBJ2-5 | TRBV5-1 | TRBD1 | TGCGCCAGCAGCAACAGGGGTCCCCAAGAGACCCAGTACTTC | CASSNRGPQETQYF
- | TRBJ2-3 | TRBV5-5 | - | TGTGCCAGCAGCTTGTCAGGGAGGTTCACAGATACGCAGTATTTT | CASSLSGRFTDTQYF
- | TRBJ2-7 | TRBV19 | TRBD2 | TGTGCCAGTAGTCCAGGACTAGCGGACCACTACGAGCAGTACTTC | CASSPGLADHYEQYF
- | TRBJ2-5 | TRBV7-8 | - | TGTGCCAGCAGCCTGGGGAGAGGGACCCAGTACTTC | CASSLGRGTQYF
- | TRBJ2-1 | TRBV7-9 | TRBD2 | TGTGCCAGCAGCCTCAGACTAGCGGAGTTGGGGAATGAGCAGTTCTTC | CASSLRLAELGNEQFF
few | TRBJ1-6 | TRBV2 | - | TGTGCCAGCGTTCAGGCCTTTAATTCACCCCTCCACTTT | CASVQAFNSPLHF
once | TRBJ1-1 | TRBV2 | - | TGTGCCAGCAGTGACAGTAACCCAATGAACACTGAAGCTTTCTTT | CASSDSNPMNTEAFF